Listed here is a single T cell receptor beta chain. What it binds is unknown. All of the isolated RNA was reverse transcribed, so expressed TCRB transcripts were sequenced. Measured with immunoSEQ multiplex PCR; TCRdb has only the in-frame clones, and not every one. The data hold roughly 26,000 clones, with about 52% observed a single time. On average, the one heparinised blood draw given by each donor was approximately 120 mL. The data are from a study of beta chain features in type 1 diabetes. Study conclusions and caveats: TCRB CDR3 length was moderately but significantly reduced in all four CD4+ subsets of Type 1 diabetes patients.

Germline CDR1 is SGHAT and CDR2 is FQNNGV. CDR3 length: 14 amino acids. V shed 1 base and J shed 2 bases, with 8 bases lying between them. V and J are TRBV11-2 and TRBJ1-2; D unclear. Material for sequencing was stem cell memory CD4+ T cells from blood. The source of this sequence is a man aged 30 to 39 with type 1 diabetes. CDR3 in amino acids: CASSLATENYGYTF. DNA for the CDR3: TGTGCCAGCAGCTTAGCTACTGAAAACTATGGCTACACCTTC.